The entry below describes one T cell receptor beta chain. Its antigen is still unknown. Sequenced by immunoSEQ multiplex PCR; TCRdb stores in-frame clones only, minus some. This table holds tens of thousands of clones, about 93% found once. The sample belongs to a study of graft-versus-host responses after intestinal transplantation. Study-wide results and caveats: There was an association between peak levels of circulating GvH clones and early post-transplant HvG declines.

The germline V gene has CDR1 SGHTA and CDR2 FQGNSA. Germline trimming cut 1 base from V and 3 bases from J; bases unmatched to any gene: 5. The CDR3 consists of 15 residues. This clonotype originated in a human donor who was the organ donor for an intestinal transplant. The material sequenced was unstimulated CD4+ T cells sorted from spleen or lymph node cells, taken before transplant. The J gene is TRBJ2-7, the V gene TRBV7-2; 8 bases line up with TRBD2. The CDR3 DNA reads as TGTGCCAGCAGCTTAGTGAGCGGGAGTGGCTACGAGCAGTACTTC. This gives the protein CASSLVSGSGYEQYF.